Described below is a single TCR beta chain sequence and its context. Its antigen remains unknown. Looked up from germline, CDR1 is SGHNT and CDR2 is YENEEA. V shed 0 bases and J 5 bases; nucleotides not matched to a gene: 8. The CDR3 is 16 amino acids. This sample was taken from a study of graft-versus-host responses after intestinal transplantation. Assay used: immunoSEQ multiplex PCR; TCRdb lists only in-frame clones, some missing. The sample lists 75,000 to 95,000 clones, 91% occurring once. The input for sequencing was unstimulated CD4+ T cells sorted from spleen or lymph node cells, taken before transplant. This sequence joins TRBV11-3 and TRBJ2-5; 8 bases agree with TRBD1. The receptor was isolated from a human donor who was the organ donor for an intestinal transplant. As DNA, the CDR3 is TGTGCCAGCAGCTTAGAAGACAGGGGAGGCGTGGAGACCCAGTACTTC. As protein: CASSLEDRGGVETQYF.